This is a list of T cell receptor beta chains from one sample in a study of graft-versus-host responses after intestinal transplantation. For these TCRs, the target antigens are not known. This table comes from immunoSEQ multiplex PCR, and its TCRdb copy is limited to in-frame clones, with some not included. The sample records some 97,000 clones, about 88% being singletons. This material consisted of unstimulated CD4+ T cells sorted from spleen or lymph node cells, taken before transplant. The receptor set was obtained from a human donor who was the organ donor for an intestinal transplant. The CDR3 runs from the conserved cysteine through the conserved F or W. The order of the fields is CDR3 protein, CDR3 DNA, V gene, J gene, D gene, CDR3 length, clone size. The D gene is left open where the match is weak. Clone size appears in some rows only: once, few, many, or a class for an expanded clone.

CASSPGLAGEETQYF	TGTGCCAGCAGCCCGGGACTAGCGGGGGAAGAGACCCAGTACTTC	TRBV7-8	TRBJ2-5	TRBD2	15	.
CASSSRSNSSNEKLFF	TGTGCCAGCAGCTCCAGATCGAATAGCTCTAATGAAAAACTGTTTTTT	TRBV21-1	TRBJ1-4	.	16	.
CASSGRVAPLYTGELFF	TGTGCCAGCAGCGGGCGGGTAGCTCCCTTATACACCGGGGAGCTGTTTTTT	TRBV7-8	TRBJ2-2	.	17	.
CASSSEPNLETQYF	TGTGCCAGCAGCTCAGAACCAAACCTCGAGACCCAGTACTTC	TRBV7-2	TRBJ2-5	.	14	.
CASSLGGVTGELFF	TGTGCCAGCTCCCTCGGAGGGGTCACCGGGGAGCTGTTTTTT	TRBV18	TRBJ2-2	.	14	once
CASTFDSKANYGYTF	TGTGCCAGCACCTTCGACAGTAAAGCTAACTATGGCTACACCTTC	TRBV7-2	TRBJ1-2	.	15	.
CASSLALAGAQETQYF	TGTGCCAGCAGCTTGGCGCTAGCGGGGGCCCAAGAGACCCAGTACTTC	TRBV5-4	TRBJ2-5	TRBD2	16	.
CAWSVGREQYF	TGTGCCTGGAGTGTCGGGCGCGAGCAGTACTTC	TRBV30	TRBJ2-7	.	11	.
CASRGGTEAFF	TGTGCCAGCAGGGGGGGCACTGAAGCTTTCTTT	TRBV6-1	TRBJ1-1	.	11	.
CASSFQRTASTYEQYF	TGTGCCAGCAGTTTCCAGAGGACAGCCTCAACCTACGAGCAGTACTTC	TRBV28	TRBJ2-7	.	16	.